The rows below give T cell receptor beta chains drawn from one sample of a study of T cells in Graves' hyperthyroidism and ophthalmopathy. Each CDR3 protein is one row after TCRdb ran MiXCR on the multiplex PCR reads. The table lists about half a million distinct CDR3 sequences, 22% of them singletons, with 45% to 55% in the top ten. The sequencing sample was made of blood. Every receptor here comes from a woman in her seventies with Graves' ophthalmopathy. The CDR3 runs from the conserved cysteine through the conserved F or W. Fields, in order: J gene, V gene, clone size, CDR3 length, D gene, CDR3 protein, CDR3 DNA. The D gene is left open where the match is weak. Size is omitted from some rows. Given values are once, few, many or a class for expanded clones.

>TRBJ1-2|TRBV12-3/TRBV12-4|many|13|TRBD1
CASSRTGGYGYTF
TGTGCCAGCAGCCGTACAGGGGGCTATGGCTACACCTTC
>TRBJ2-1|TRBV12-3/TRBV12-4|few|15|TRBD2
CASSRTSGRYNEQFF
TGTGCCAGCAGTCGGACTAGCGGGAGGTACAATGAGCAGTTCTTC
>TRBJ1-1|TRBV5-1|many|12|-
CASSAGNTEAFF
TGTGCCAGCAGTGCAGGGAACACTGAAGCTTTCTTT
>TRBJ2-3|TRBV2|-|14|-
CASSVRGYTDTQYF
TGTGCCAGCAGTGTCAGGGGCTACACAGATACGCAGTATTTT
>TRBJ2-1|TRBV6-1|few|14|-
CASSVTRGYNEQFF
TGTGCCAGCAGCGTCACTAGGGGGTACAATGAGCAGTTCTTC
>TRBJ1-1|TRBV12-3/TRBV12-4|few|14|-
CASSFYLQGLEAFF
TGTGCCAGCAGTTTTTATCTCCAGGGGCTTGAAGCTTTCTTT
>TRBJ1-1|TRBV20-1|few|14|TRBD1
CSASTGQPNTEAFF
TGCAGTGCTAGTACGGGACAGCCGAACACTGAAGCTTTCTTT
>TRBJ2-3|TRBV2|many|16|TRBD2
CASSEKVSGRTDTQYF
TGTGCCAGCAGTGAAAAAGTTAGCGGGAGGACAGATACGCAGTATTTT
>TRBJ2-2|TRBV15|-|17|TRBD1
CATSRNGQGRDTGELFF
TGTGCCACCAGCAGAAACGGACAGGGGAGGGACACCGGGGAGCTGTTTTTT
>TRBJ1-3|TRBV6-1|once|17|TRBD1
CASSPAGQVLSGNTIYF
TGTGCCAGCAGCCCTGCGGGACAGGTACTCTCTGGAAACACCATATATTTT
>TRBJ2-1|TRBV7-3|few|18|TRBD2
CASSLFARSGSWYNEQFF
TGTGCCAGCAGCTTATTTGCGAGGAGCGGGAGTTGGTACAATGAGCAGTTCTTC